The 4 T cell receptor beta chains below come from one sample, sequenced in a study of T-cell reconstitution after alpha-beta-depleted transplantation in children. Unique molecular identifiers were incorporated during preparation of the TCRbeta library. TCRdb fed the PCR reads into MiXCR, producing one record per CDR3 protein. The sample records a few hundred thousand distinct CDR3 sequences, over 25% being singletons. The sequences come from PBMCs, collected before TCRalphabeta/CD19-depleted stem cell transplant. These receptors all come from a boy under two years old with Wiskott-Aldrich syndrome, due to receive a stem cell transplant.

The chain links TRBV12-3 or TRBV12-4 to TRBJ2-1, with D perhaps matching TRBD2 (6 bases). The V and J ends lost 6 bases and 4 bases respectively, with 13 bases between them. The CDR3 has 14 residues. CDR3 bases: TGTGCCAGCAGCTACGCGACTAGTTACAATGAGCAGTTCTTC. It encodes CASSYATSYNEQFF.

The DNA for the CDR3 is TGTGCCAGCAGCTTCCGAGGGACGGACTACGAGCAGTACTTC. This gives the protein CASSFRGTDYEQYF. This sequence joins TRBV5-5 and TRBJ2-7; D assignment may be TRBD1 or TRBD2 (5 bases each). Per germline, CDR1 SGHKS and CDR2 YYEKEE (reference sequence). With 2 bases removed from V and 3 bases from J, the gap between germline ends came to 12 bases. This CDR3 has 14 residues.

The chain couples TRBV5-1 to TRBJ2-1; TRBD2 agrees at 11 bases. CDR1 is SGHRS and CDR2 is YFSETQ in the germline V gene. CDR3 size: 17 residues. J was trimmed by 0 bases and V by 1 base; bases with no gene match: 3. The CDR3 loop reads CASSLTSGSASYNEQFF. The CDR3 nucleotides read TGCGCCAGCAGCTTGACTAGCGGGAGTGCCTCCTACAATGAGCAGTTCTTC.

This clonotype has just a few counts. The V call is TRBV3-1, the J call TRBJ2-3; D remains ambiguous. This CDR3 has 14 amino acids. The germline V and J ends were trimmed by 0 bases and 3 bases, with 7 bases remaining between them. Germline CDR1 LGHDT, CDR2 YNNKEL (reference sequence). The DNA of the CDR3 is TGTGCCAGCAGCCAAGATCCCTCGACAGATACGCAGTATTTT. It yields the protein CASSQDPSTDTQYF.